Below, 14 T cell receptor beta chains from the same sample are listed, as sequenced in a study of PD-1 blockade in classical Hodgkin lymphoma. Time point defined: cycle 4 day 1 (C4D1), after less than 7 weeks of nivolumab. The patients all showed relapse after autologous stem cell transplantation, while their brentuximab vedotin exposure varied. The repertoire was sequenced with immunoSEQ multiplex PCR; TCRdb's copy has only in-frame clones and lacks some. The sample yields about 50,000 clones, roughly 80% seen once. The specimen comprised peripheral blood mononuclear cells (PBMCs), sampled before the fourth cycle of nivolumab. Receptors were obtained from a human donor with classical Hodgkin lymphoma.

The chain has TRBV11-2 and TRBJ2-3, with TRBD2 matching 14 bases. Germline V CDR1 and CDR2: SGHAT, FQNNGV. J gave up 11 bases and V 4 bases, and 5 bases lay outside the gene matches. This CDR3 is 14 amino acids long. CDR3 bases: TGTGCCAGCAGCTCCGGGACTAGCGGGAGAGTGCAGTATTTT. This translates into CASSSGTSGRVQYF. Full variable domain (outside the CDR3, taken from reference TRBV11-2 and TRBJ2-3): EAGVAQSPRYKIIEKRQSVAFWCNPISGHATLYWYQQILGQGPKLLIQFQNNGVVDDSQLPKDRFSAERLKGVDSTLKIQPAKLEDSAVYLCASSSGTSGRVQYFGPGTRLTVL.

The CDR3 coding sequence is TGTGCCAGCAGGGGACAAATTGGCCGTTCACCCCTCCACTTT. Translation: CASRGQIGRSPLHF. The chain uses TRBV2 and TRBJ1-6; D perhaps matches TRBD1 (6 bases). The CDR3 runs 14 residues. Trimming removed 6 bases at V and 9 bases at J, with 15 bases between. Germline-derived CDR1 and CDR2 are SNHLY and FYNNEI.

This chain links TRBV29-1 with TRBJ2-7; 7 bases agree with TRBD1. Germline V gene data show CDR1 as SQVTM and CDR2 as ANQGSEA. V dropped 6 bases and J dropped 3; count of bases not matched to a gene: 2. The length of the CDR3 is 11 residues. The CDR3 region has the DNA TGCAGCGTCGGACAGGTCTACGAGCAGTACTTC. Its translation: CSVGQVYEQYF.

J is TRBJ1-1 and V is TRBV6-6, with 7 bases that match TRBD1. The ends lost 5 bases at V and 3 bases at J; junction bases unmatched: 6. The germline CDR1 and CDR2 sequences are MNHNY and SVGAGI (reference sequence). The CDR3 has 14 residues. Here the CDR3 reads CASSRGQLYTEAFF. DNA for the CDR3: TGTGCCAGCAGTAGGGGACAGCTTTACACTGAAGCTTTCTTT.

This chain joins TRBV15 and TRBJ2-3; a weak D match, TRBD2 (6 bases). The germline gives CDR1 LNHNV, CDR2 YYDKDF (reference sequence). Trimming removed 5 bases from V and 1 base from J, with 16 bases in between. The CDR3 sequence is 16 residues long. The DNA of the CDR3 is TGTGCCACCAGCCCTCTGGCAGCGGGTGGCACAGATACGCAGTATTTT. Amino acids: CATSPLAAGGTDTQYF. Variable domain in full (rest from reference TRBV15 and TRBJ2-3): DAMVIQNPRYQVTQFGKPVTLSCSQTLNHNVMYWYQQKSSQAPKLLFHYYDKDFNNEADTPDNFQSRRPNTSFCFLDIRSPGLGDTAMYLCATSPLAAGGTDTQYFGPGTRLTVL.

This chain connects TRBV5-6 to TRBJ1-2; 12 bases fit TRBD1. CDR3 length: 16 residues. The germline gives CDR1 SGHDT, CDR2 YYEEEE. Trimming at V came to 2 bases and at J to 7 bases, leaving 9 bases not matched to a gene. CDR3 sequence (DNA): TGTGCCAGCAGCTTAGTCCCGGGACAGGGGGCAGTTGGCTACACCTTC. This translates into CASSLVPGQGAVGYTF.

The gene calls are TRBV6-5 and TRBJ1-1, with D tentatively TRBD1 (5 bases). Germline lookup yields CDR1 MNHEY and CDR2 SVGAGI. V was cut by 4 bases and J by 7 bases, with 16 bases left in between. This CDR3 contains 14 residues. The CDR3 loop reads CASSSQWGPYEAFF. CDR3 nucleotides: TGTGCCAGCAGTTCACAGTGGGGACCCTATGAAGCTTTCTTT.

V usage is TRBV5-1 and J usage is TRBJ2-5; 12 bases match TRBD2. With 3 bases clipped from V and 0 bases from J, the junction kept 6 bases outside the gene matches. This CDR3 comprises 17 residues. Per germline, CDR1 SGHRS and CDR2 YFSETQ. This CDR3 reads CASSYRTSGTYQETQYF. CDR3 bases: TGCGCCAGCAGCTACCGGACTAGCGGGACATACCAAGAGACCCAGTACTTC.

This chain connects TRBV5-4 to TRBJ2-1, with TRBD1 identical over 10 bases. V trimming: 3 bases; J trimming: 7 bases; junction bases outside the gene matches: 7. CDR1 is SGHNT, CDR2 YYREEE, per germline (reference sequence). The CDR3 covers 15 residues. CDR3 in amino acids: CASSSTGGGWNEQFF. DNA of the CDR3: TGTGCCAGCAGCTCGACAGGGGGCGGGTGGAATGAGCAGTTCTTC.

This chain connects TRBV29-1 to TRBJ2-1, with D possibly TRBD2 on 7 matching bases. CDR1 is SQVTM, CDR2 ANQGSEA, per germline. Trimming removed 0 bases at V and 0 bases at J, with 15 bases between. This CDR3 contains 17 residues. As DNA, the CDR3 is TGCAGCGTTGAAGAGCCGGGGGGCAGTAGCTCCTACAATGAGCAGTTCTTC. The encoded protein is CSVEEPGGSSSYNEQFF.

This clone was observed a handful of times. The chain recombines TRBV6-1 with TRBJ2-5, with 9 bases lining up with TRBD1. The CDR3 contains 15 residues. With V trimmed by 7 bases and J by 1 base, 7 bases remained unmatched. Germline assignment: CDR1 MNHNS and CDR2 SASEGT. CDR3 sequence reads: CASTRTGALQETQYF. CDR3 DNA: TGTGCCAGCACCAGGACAGGGGCCCTCCAAGAGACCCAGTACTTC.

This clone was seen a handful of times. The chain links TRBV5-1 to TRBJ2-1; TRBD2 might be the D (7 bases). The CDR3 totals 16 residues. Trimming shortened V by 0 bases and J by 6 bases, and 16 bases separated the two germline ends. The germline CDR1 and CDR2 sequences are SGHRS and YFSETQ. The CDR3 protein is CASSLAAGRGSNEQFF. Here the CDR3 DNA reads TGCGCCAGCAGCTTGGCCGCGGGGAGGGGGTCCAATGAGCAGTTCTTC.

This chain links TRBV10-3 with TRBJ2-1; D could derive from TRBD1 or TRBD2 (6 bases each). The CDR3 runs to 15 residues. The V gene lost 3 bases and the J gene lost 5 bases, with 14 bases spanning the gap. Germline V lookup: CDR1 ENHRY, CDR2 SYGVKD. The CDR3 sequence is CAISDGTPGDNEQFF. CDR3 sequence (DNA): TGTGCCATCAGTGACGGGACTCCAGGGGACAATGAGCAGTTCTTC.

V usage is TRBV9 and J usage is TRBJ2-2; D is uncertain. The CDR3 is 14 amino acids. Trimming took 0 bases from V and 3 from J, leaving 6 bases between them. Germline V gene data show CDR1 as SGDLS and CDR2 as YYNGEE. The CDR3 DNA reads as TGTGCCAGCAGCGTAGGTGGGGACACCGGGGAGCTGTTTTTT. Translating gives CASSVGGDTGELFF.